This is a list of T cell receptor beta chains from one sample in a study of OX40 agonist ivuxolimab in advanced cancers. Generated by immunoSEQ multiplex PCR, the TCRdb table keeps only in-frame clones and is missing some. The sample lists more than 60,000 clones, around 80% occurring once. The input for sequencing was CD4+ or CD8+ T cells sorted from blood, taken in a trial of the OX40 agonist ivuxolimab. Receptors were obtained from an adult with an advanced solid tumor such as melanoma, head and neck, liver or kidney cancer. CDR3s include the opening cysteine and the closing phenylalanine or tryptophan. The D gene is left open where the match is weak. Not all rows give a size; the values are once, few, many and, for expanded clones, a class.

>TRBV19|TRBJ1-1|-|-|15
CASSTVPDMNTEAFF
TGTGCCAGTAGCACAGTTCCTGACATGAACACTGAAGCTTTCTTT
>TRBV14|TRBJ2-3|-|-|15
CASSQAGTSTDTQYF
TGTGCCAGCAGCCAGGCCGGGACTAGCACAGATACGCAGTATTTT
>TRBV5-1|TRBJ2-1|TRBD2|-|15
CASSRSGGALDEQFF
TGCGCCAGCAGTCGTAGCGGGGGCGCCCTTGATGAGCAGTTCTTC
>TRBV7-9|TRBJ1-3|-|-|14
CASSPTSSGNTIYF
TGTGCCAGCAGCCCGACATCCAGTGGAAACACCATATATTTT
>TRBV29-1|TRBJ1-2|-|-|12
CSVERRPYGYTF
TGCAGCGTTGAAAGACGGCCCTATGGCTACACCTTC
>TRBV2|TRBJ1-1|-|-|14
CASRVDTGNTEAFF
TGTGCCAGCAGGGTTGACACTGGGAACACTGAAGCTTTCTTT
>TRBV5-1|TRBJ1-1|-|-|15
CASSLSVYMNTEAFF
TGCGCCAGCAGCTTGAGCGTTTACATGAACACTGAAGCTTTCTTT
>TRBV5-1|TRBJ2-5|-|-|15
CASSLLSRNSETQYF
TGCGCCAGCAGCTTGCTAAGCAGGAATTCGGAGACCCAGTACTTC
>TRBV27|TRBJ2-7|-|-|15
CASSPRRGPTYEQYF
TGTGCCAGCAGTCCTAGGAGGGGACCGACCTACGAGCAGTACTTC
>TRBV14|TRBJ1-1|-|-|15
CASSPVGGGPTEAFF
TGTGCCAGCAGCCCCGTTGGGGGAGGTCCCACTGAAGCTTTCTTT
>TRBV4-1|TRBJ2-7|-|-|13
CASSQGWGDEQYF
TGCGCCAGCAGCCAAGGATGGGGGGACGAGCAGTACTTC
>TRBV2|TRBJ2-2|TRBD2|-|15
CASSASGPNTGELFF
TGTGCCAGCAGTGCTAGCGGGCCCAACACCGGGGAGCTGTTTTTT
>TRBV5-1|TRBJ2-7|-|once|14
CASSLGAGSYEQYF
TGCGCCAGCAGCTTGGGGGCCGGATCCTACGAGCAGTACTTC
>TRBV5-1|TRBJ2-3|-|-|12
CASSPQRDTQYF
TGCGCCAGCAGCCCACAGAGAGATACGCAGTATTTT
>TRBV6-1|TRBJ1-1|-|-|12
CASSYAGAEAFF
TGTGCCAGCAGTTATGCGGGGGCTGAAGCTTTCTTT
>TRBV11-2|TRBJ1-3|-|once|14
CASSLQFSGNTIYF
TGTGCCAGCAGCCTACAGTTCTCTGGAAACACCATATATTTT
>TRBV9|TRBJ2-1|-|-|13
CASSVALMGEQFF
TGTGCCAGCAGCGTAGCTCTCATGGGAGAGCAGTTCTTC
>TRBV6-1|TRBJ1-5|-|few|15
CASSESGHRNQPQHF
TGTGCCAGCAGTGAATCGGGACATCGCAATCAGCCCCAGCATTTT
>TRBV2|TRBJ1-1|-|-|14
CASSEGTRGTEAFF
TGTGCCAGCAGTGAAGGAACGAGGGGAACTGAAGCTTTCTTT
>TRBV5-6|TRBJ2-5|TRBD1|-|13
CASRGQAQETQYF
TGTGCCAGCAGAGGACAGGCACAAGAGACCCAGTACTTC
>TRBV4-1|TRBJ1-3|-|-|19
CASSHHRRQAPRLWKHHIF
TGCGCCAGCAGCCACCACCGGCGACAGGCCCCCCGACTCTGGAAACACCATATATTT
>TRBV27|TRBJ2-2|TRBD1|-|14
CASRQDRVAGELFF
TGTGCCAGCAGACAAGACAGGGTGGCCGGGGAGCTGTTTTTT
>TRBV4-2|TRBJ1-2|-|-|16
CASSQWTDINNYGYTF
TGTGCCAGCAGCCAATGGACCGATATCAATAACTATGGCTACACCTTC
>TRBV5-6|TRBJ1-1|-|-|16
CASSLSSLMDRVTAFF
TGTGCCAGCAGCTTGAGCAGCCTGATGGATAGGGTTACGGCTTTCTTT
>TRBV10-2|TRBJ2-3|-|-|14
CASSVAGSTDTQYF
TGCGCCAGCAGTGTTGCCGGGAGCACAGATACGCAGTATTTT
>TRBV7-3|TRBJ2-3|-|-|16
CASSLAAGSGTDTQYF
TGTGCCAGCAGCTTAGCGGCAGGCTCTGGCACAGATACGCAGTATTTT
>TRBV18|TRBJ2-5|-|-|14
CASSPGQFQETQYF
TGTGCCAGCTCACCGGGTCAGTTCCAAGAGACCCAGTACTTC
>TRBV9|TRBJ2-2|TRBD1|-|15
CASSVGQVNTGELFF
TGTGCCAGCAGCGTGGGACAGGTAAACACCGGGGAGCTGTTTTTT
>TRBV27|TRBJ2-7|-|-|13
CASSLWGAYEQYF
TGTGCCAGCAGTTTATGGGGGGCCTACGAGCAGTACTTC
>TRBV7-7|TRBJ2-1|-|-|14
CASSLYQDPREQFF
TGTGCCAGCAGCTTATATCAGGATCCGCGAGAGCAGTTCTTC
>TRBV10-1|TRBJ2-2|-|few|11
CASKGSGELFF
TGCGCATCTAAGGGTTCCGGGGAGCTGTTTTTT
>TRBV5-1|TRBJ2-5|-|-|15
CASSLSLADHGTQYF
TGCGCCAGCAGCCTATCCTTAGCGGACCACGGAACCCAGTACTTC
>TRBV18|TRBJ2-2|-|few|11
CASSPSGELFF
TGTGCCAGCTCACCGTCCGGGGAGCTGTTTTTT
>TRBV11-2|TRBJ2-2|-|-|14
CASSLVRGSGELFF
TGTGCCAGCAGCTTAGTGCGGGGTAGCGGGGAGCTGTTTTTT
>TRBV5-6|TRBJ1-2|-|few|12
CASSLSQRDYTF
TGTGCCAGCAGCTTGTCCCAAAGGGACTACACCTTC
>TRBV7-9|TRBJ1-6|-|-|16
CASSLAREFYNSPLHF
TGTGCCAGCAGCTTAGCGCGGGAATTCTATAATTCACCCCTCCACTTT
>TRBV7-8|TRBJ1-3|-|-|16
CASSLISGVSGNTIYF
TGTGCCAGCAGCTTAATTTCCGGGGTCTCTGGAAACACCATATATTTT
>TRBV6-1|TRBJ2-7|-|-|13
CASSVSGSYEQYF
TGTGCCAGCAGTGTTTCCGGGAGCTACGAGCAGTACTTC
>TRBV2|TRBJ2-5|TRBD1|once|15
CASSWSRDRQETQYF
TGTGCCAGCAGTTGGAGCCGGGACAGGCAAGAGACCCAGTACTTC
>TRBV5-1|TRBJ2-5|-|-|14
CASSFFGAQETQYF
TGCGCCAGCAGCTTTTTTGGCGCTCAAGAGACCCAGTACTTC
>TRBV30|TRBJ2-1|-|once|12
CAWDQGQIEQFF
TGTGCCTGGGATCAGGGCCAAATAGAGCAGTTCTTC
>TRBV25-1|TRBJ2-1|-|-|15
CASSESGFEDNEQFF
TGTGCCAGCAGTGAATCCGGGTTTGAGGACAATGAGCAGTTCTTC
>TRBV4-1|TRBJ2-2|TRBD1|-|16
CASSQEGGLGTGELFF
TGCGCCAGCAGCCAAGAAGGGGGCTTGGGCACCGGGGAGCTGTTTTTT
>TRBV5-1|TRBJ2-5|-|-|15
CASKEAAGAQETQYF
TGCGCCAGCAAAGAGGCCGCCGGGGCTCAAGAGACCCAGTACTTC
>TRBV29-1|TRBJ2-7|-|-|13
CSVGGAGSYEQYF
TGCAGCGTTGGGGGAGCGGGTTCCTACGAGCAGTACTTC
>TRBV5-1|TRBJ1-2|-|-|16
CASSEGAAGGVRGYTF
TGCGCCAGCAGTGAGGGTGCAGCGGGGGGAGTACGCGGCTACACCTTC
>TRBV29-1|TRBJ2-5|TRBD1|-|14
CSVDRTGAGETQYF
TGCAGCGTTGACCGGACAGGGGCCGGCGAGACCCAGTACTTC
>TRBV4-3|TRBJ2-7|TRBD2|-|15
CASSQPTSGRNEQYF
TGCGCCAGCAGCCAGCCGACTAGCGGGAGAAACGAGCAGTACTTC
>TRBV7-9|TRBJ1-1|-|-|13
CASSVMRNTEAFF
TGTGCCAGCAGCGTGATGAGGAACACTGAAGCTTTCTTT
>TRBV7-2|TRBJ2-7|TRBD1|once|13
CASSPDRDYEQYF
TGTGCCAGCAGCCCGGACAGGGACTACGAGCAGTACTTC
>TRBV18|TRBJ2-2|TRBD1|-|14
CASSDRVDTGELFF
TGTGCCAGCTCGGACAGGGTCGACACCGGGGAGCTGTTTTTT
>TRBV6-5|TRBJ2-7|TRBD1|-|14
CASTTGTGSDEQYF
TGTGCCAGTACCACCGGGACAGGGAGCGACGAGCAGTACTTC
>TRBV11-2|TRBJ2-5|TRBD1|once|15
CASSFSFGTAETQYF
TGTGCCAGCAGCTTCTCCTTTGGGACAGCAGAGACCCAGTACTTC
>TRBV11-2|TRBJ2-5|-|-|17
CASSEVSWITVDETQYF
TGTGCCAGCAGTGAGGTGTCATGGATCACCGTCGACGAGACCCAGTACTTC
>TRBV5-4|TRBJ2-7|-|-|14
CASSLLARGPEQYF
TGTGCCAGCAGTCTCCTAGCCCGGGGGCCCGAGCAGTACTTC
>TRBV6-5|TRBJ2-5|TRBD2|-|14
CASSVAGGRETQYF
TGTGCCAGCAGTGTAGCGGGGGGGCGAGAGACCCAGTACTTC
>TRBV19|TRBJ2-5|-|-|14
CASSISSKRETQYF
TGTGCCAGTAGTATCTCTAGTAAGCGCGAGACCCAGTACTTC
>TRBV6-1|TRBJ1-4|-|once|14
CASSESGFDGKLFF
TGTGCCAGCAGTGAATCAGGGTTCGATGGAAAACTGTTTTTT
>TRBV2|TRBJ1-6|-|-|15
CASRLPDGDNSPLHF
TGTGCCAGCAGGTTACCGGACGGCGATAATTCACCCCTCCACTTT
>TRBV7-2|TRBJ2-4|-|few|12
CASSSGWGIQYF
TGTGCCAGCAGCTCCGGATGGGGCATTCAGTACTTC